One T cell receptor beta chain is described in this entry. Its antigen is still unknown. The sample originates from a study of early T cells in non-severe SARS-CoV-2 infection. About the study: Chains were unpaired, as sequencing was done on bulk RNA from unsorted whole blood.

General observations from the study: In VDJdb matching, anti-spike CD8 responses were favored while private and CD4 specificities went missing.

Germline V lookup: CDR1 SGHTA, CDR2 FQGNSA. This CDR3 region has 17 residues. Trimming removed 1 base from V and 0 bases from J, with 14 bases in between. Individually, cDNA molecules had unique molecular identifiers attached to them. TCRdb analysed the 5' RACE reads with MiXCR anew, one entry per CDR3 protein. The top ten clones hold roughly 6.2% of a sample with roughly 51,000 distinct CDR3 sequences, 6.5% to 9.5% of them seen once. V is TRBV7-2 and J is TRBJ2-3, with a tentative D call TRBD1 (6 bases). The receptor was isolated from an adult who was a healthcare worker with PCR-confirmed SARS-CoV-2 infection or an uninfected control (not recorded which). Sequences were obtained from whole blood. The CDR3 nucleotides read TGTGCCAGCAGCTTAGTATCTGGGGGCGGAAGCACAGATACGCAGTATTTT. Translation: CASSLVSGGGSTDTQYF.